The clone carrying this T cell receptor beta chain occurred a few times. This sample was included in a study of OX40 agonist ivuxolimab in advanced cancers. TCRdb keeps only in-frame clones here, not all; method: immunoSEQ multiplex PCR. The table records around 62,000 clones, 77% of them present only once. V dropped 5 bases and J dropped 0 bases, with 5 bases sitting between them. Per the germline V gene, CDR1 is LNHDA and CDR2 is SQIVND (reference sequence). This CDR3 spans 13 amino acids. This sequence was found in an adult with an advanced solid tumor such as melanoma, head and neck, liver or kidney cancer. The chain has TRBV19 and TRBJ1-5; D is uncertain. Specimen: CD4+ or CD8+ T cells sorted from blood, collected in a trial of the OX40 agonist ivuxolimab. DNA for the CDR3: TGTGCCAGTAGTGATCATAGCAATCAGCCCCAGCATTTT. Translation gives CASSDHSNQPQHF. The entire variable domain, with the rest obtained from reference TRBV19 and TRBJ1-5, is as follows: DGGITQSPKYLFRKEGQNVTLSCEQNLNHDAMYWYRQDPGQGLRLIYYSQIVNDFQKGDIAEGYSVSREKKESFPLTVTSAQKNPTAFYLCASSDHSNQPQHFGDGTRLSIL.